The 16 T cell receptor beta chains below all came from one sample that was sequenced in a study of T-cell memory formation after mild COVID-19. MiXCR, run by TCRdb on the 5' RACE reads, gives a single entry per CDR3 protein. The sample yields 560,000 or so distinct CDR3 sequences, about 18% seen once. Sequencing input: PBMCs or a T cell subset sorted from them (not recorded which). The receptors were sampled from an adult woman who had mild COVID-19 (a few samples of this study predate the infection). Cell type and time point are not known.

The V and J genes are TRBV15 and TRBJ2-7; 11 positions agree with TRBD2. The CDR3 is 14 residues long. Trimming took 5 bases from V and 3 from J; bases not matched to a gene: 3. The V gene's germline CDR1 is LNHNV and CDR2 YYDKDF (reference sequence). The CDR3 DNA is TGTGCCACCAGCGACGGACTAGCGGGCTACGAGCAGTACTTC. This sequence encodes CATSDGLAGYEQYF.

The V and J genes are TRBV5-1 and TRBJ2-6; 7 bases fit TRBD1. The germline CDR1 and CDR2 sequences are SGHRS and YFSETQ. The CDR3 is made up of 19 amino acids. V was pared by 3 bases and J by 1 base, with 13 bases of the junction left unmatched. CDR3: CASSSYYRGSHSGANVLTF. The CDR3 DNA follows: TGCGCCAGCAGCTCGTACTACAGGGGTTCCCATTCTGGGGCCAACGTCCTGACTTTC.

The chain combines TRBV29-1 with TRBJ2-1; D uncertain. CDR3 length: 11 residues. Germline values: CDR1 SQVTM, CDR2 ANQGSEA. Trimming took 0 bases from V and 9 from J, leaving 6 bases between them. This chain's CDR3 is CSVEDLGEQFF. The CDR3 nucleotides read TGCAGCGTTGAAGATCTCGGTGAGCAGTTCTTC.

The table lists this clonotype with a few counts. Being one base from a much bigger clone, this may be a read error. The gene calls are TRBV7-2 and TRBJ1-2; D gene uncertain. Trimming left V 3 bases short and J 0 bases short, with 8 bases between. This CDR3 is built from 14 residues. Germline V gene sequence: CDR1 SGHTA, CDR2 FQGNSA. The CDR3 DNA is TGTGCCAGCAGCTTGTACATACCTAACTATGGCTACACCTTC. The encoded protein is CASSLYIPNYGYTF.

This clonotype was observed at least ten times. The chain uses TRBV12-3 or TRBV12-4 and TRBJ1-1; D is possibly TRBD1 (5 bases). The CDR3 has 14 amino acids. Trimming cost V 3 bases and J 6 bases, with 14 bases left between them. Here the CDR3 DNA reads TGTGCCAGCAGTTTTGGTTTCCAGGGCGCTGAAGCTTTCTTT. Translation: CASSFGFQGAEAFF.

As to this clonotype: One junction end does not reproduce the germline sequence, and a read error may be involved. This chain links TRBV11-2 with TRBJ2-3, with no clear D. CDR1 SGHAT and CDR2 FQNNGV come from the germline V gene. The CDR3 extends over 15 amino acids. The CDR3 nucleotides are TGTGCCAGCAGCCTAGATTTAAGTAGTAGGGATACGCAGTATTTT. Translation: CASSLDLSSRDTQYF. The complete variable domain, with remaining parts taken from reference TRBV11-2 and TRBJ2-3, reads EAGVAQSPRYKIIEKRQSVAFWCNPISGHATLYWYQQILGQGPKLLIQFQNNGVVDDSQLPKDRFSAERLKGVDSTLKIQPAKLEDSAVYLCASSLDLSSRDTQYFGPGTRLTVL.

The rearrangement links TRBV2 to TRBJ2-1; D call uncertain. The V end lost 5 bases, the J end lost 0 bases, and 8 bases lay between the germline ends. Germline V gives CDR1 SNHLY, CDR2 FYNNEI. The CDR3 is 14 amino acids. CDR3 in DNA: TGTGCCAGCAGTAAGTACAGCTCCTACAATGAGCAGTTCTTC. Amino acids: CASSKYSSYNEQFF.

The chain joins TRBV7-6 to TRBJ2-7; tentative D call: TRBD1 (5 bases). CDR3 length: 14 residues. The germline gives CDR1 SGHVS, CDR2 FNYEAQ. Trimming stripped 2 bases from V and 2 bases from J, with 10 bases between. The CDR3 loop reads CASSLSGKPYEQYF. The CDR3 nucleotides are TGTGCCAGCAGCTTATCAGGGAAACCCTACGAGCAGTACTTC.

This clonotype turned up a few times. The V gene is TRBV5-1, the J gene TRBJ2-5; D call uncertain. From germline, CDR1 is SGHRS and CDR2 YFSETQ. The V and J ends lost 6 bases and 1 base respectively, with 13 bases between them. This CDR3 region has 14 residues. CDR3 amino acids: CASTLEWGQETQYF. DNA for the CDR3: TGCGCCAGCACTTTAGAGTGGGGCCAAGAGACCCAGTACTTC.

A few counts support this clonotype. CDR3 loop: CASSYPSGQQRLLTF. The CDR3 DNA sequence: TGTGCCAGCAGTTACCCCTCGGGACAGCAAAGGCTACTCACCTTC. The chain is built from TRBV6-2 or TRBV6-3 and TRBJ1-2; 7 bases map to TRBD1. J gave up 13 bases and V 2 bases, and 16 bases lay outside the gene matches. The length of the CDR3 is 15 residues. Germline V gives CDR1 MNHEY, CDR2 SVGEGT.

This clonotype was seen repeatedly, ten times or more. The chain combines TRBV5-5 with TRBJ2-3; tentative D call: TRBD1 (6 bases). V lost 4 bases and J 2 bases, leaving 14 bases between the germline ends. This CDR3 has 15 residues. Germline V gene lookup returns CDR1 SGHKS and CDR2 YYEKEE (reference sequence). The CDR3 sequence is CASSPRTATTDTQYF. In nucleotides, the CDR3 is TGTGCCAGCAGCCCGAGGACAGCAACCACAGATACGCAGTATTTT.

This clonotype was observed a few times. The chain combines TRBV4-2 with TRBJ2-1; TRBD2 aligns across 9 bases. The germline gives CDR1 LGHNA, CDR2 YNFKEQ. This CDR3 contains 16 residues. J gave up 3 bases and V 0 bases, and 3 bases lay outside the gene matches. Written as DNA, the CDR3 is TGTGCCAGCAGCCAAGATAAGCGGGGGGACTACAATGAGCAGTTCTTC. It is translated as CASSQDKRGDYNEQFF.

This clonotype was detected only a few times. In DNA, the CDR3 is TGTGCCAGCAGTTTAGGGGGGACTAGACGAACCTACGAGCAGTACTTC. The encoded protein is CASSLGGTRRTYEQYF. V is TRBV12-3 or TRBV12-4 and J is TRBJ2-7; 8 bases are shared with TRBD2. Unmatched junction bases numbered 7, after V lost 1 base and J lost 2 bases. CDR3 length equals 16 residues.

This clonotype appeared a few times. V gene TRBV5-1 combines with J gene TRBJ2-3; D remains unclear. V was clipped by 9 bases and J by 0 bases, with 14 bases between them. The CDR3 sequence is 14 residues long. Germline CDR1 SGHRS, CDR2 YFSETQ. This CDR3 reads CANERAYSTDTQYF. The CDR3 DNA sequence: TGCGCCAACGAAAGGGCATATAGCACAGATACGCAGTATTTT.

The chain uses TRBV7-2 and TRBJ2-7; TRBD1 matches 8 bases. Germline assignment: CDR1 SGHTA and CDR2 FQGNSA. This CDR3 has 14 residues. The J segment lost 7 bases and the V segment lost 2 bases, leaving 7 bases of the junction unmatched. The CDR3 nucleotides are TGTGCCAGCAGCTTACAGGACAGGGCCGGGGAGCAGTACTTC. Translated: CASSLQDRAGEQYF.

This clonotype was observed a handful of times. The CDR3: CASSLSPGHWSGELFF. CDR3 nucleotides: TGTGCCAGCAGCTTATCGCCGGGACACTGGAGCGGGGAGCTGTTTTTT. V and J are TRBV7-9 and TRBJ2-2, with a tentative D call TRBD1 (6 bases). CDR3 length: 16 amino acids. V lost 2 bases to trimming and J lost 7 bases, with 17 bases between them. In germline, CDR1 is SEHNR, CDR2 FQNEAQ (reference sequence).